What follows are 20 T cell receptor beta chains derived from one specimen sequenced in a study of identical twins. Using its own MiXCR run on the 5' RACE reads, TCRdb lists one record per CDR3 protein. This sample has 350,000 to 600,000 distinct CDR3 sequences, with approximately 15% found just once. These records were also assigned to another study, of yellow fever vaccine responses in identical twins.

Source material: CD4+ T cells sorted from blood. These receptors all stem from a woman aged 18-29 years in good health.

This clonotype was counted a few times. The J gene is TRBJ2-1, the V gene TRBV15, with D possibly called TRBD1 or TRBD2 (5 bases each). The length of the CDR3 is 17 residues. Per germline, CDR1 LNHNV and CDR2 YYDKDF (reference sequence). V lost 0 bases and J lost 0, with 12 bases in between. CDR3 DNA sequence: TGTGCCACCAGCAGAGATTTGGCAGGGAGCTCCTACAATGAGCAGTTCTTC. Its protein is CATSRDLAGSSYNEQFF.

The chain's CDR3 is CASSVGIGSPDTQYF. CDR3 coding DNA: TGTGCCAGCAGCGTAGGTATCGGGAGCCCAGATACGCAGTATTTT. V gene TRBV9 combines with J gene TRBJ2-3, with a weak D call TRBD2 (6 bases). The germline V gene encodes CDR1 SGDLS and CDR2 YYNGEE. This CDR3 comprises 15 residues. Trimming removed 0 bases at V and 4 bases at J, with 12 bases between.

Only a few counts were recorded for this clonotype. The chain is built from TRBV2 and TRBJ2-1; 9 positions match TRBD2. CDR1 is SNHLY and CDR2 is FYNNEI in the germline V gene. The CDR3 is 15 residues long. V lost 6 bases and J lost 2; bases outside the gene matches: 5. The DNA of the CDR3 is TGTGCCAGCAGCGAAAAGCGGGGGGCCTACAATGAGCAGTTCTTC. Translation: CASSEKRGAYNEQFF.

This clonotype showed up just a few times. The genes are TRBV18 and TRBJ2-5, with unresolved D. V was clipped by 3 bases and J by 2 bases, with 10 bases between them. The CDR3 extends over 14 amino acids. CDR1 and CDR2 from the germline V gene are KGHSH and LQKENI. In nucleotides, the CDR3 is TGTGCCAGCTCACCCGGTGCTACTCAAGAGACCCAGTACTTC. Amino acid sequence: CASSPGATQETQYF.

CDR3 in amino acids: CASSPEHNEQFF. In DNA form, the CDR3 reads TGTGCCAGCAGCCCGGAACACAATGAGCAGTTCTTC. The V gene is TRBV5-8, the J gene TRBJ2-1; D ambiguous. Trimming removed 4 bases at V and 5 bases at J, with 7 bases between. Germline assignment: CDR1 SGHTS and CDR2 YDEGEE. This CDR3 spans 12 amino acids.

The gene calls are TRBV28 and TRBJ1-5; D unclear. The CDR3 runs 17 residues. V lost 6 bases to trimming and J lost 6 bases, with 24 bases between them. Germline values: CDR1 MDHEN, CDR2 SYDVKM. CDR3 nucleotide sequence: TGTGCCAGCAGCGGGAGGGCACCGGGAGTTTTCGGTCAGCCCCAGCATTTT. Protein: CASSGRAPGVFGQPQHF.

This chain uses TRBV11-2 with TRBJ2-5; the D gene is possibly TRBD1 (6 bases). The germline V gene has CDR1 SGHAT and CDR2 FQNNGV. Between the trimmed V and J ends, which lost 7 bases and 4 bases, there was a span of 16 bases. CDR3 length equals 14 residues. CDR3 nucleotides: TGTGCCAGCACCTCAGGGGCGGTCCCAGAGACCCAGTACTTC. Its protein is CASTSGAVPETQYF.

The chain is built from TRBV29-1 and TRBJ2-5; D is possibly TRBD2 (5 bases). CDR1 and CDR2 (germline): SQVTM, ANQGSEA. Trimming shortened V by 4 bases and J by 7 bases, and 10 bases separated the two germline ends. The CDR3 sequence is 11 residues long. CDR3 bases: TGCAGCGTTGGAGAGGGTTGGACCCAGTACTTC. The encoded protein is CSVGEGWTQYF.

This chain uses TRBV9 with TRBJ1-6, with D hard to call. Per germline, CDR1 SGDLS and CDR2 YYNGEE. Trimming pared 0 bases from V and 7 bases from J, leaving 5 bases between. CDR3 length: 13 amino acids. The CDR3 region is CASSVEGNSPLHF. In DNA, the CDR3 is TGTGCCAGCAGCGTAGAGGGAAATTCACCCCTCCACTTT.

The chain employs TRBV7-9 and TRBJ1-1; D gene unclear. Germline V CDR1 and CDR2: SEHNR, FQNEAQ (reference sequence). V was shortened by 3 bases and J by 11 bases, with 19 bases between the two germline ends. The CDR3 spans 14 residues. CDR3 protein: CASSFEVAGEGAFF. CDR3 DNA: TGTGCCAGCAGCTTTGAGGTAGCAGGTGAAGGCGCTTTCTTT.

V usage is TRBV5-1 and J usage is TRBJ2-7, with 7 nucleotides matching TRBD2. Per germline, CDR1 SGHRS and CDR2 YFSETQ. After removal of 5 bases from V and 3 bases from J, the junction contained 5 bases not matched to a gene. This CDR3 spans 13 amino acids. This CDR3 is CASSSGDYYEQYF. In nucleotides, the CDR3 is TGCGCCAGCAGTAGTGGGGACTACTACGAGCAGTACTTC.

V usage is TRBV7-3 and J usage is TRBJ2-5; 10 bases match TRBD2. The CDR3 covers 17 residues. The germline V gene encodes CDR1 SGHTA and CDR2 FQGTGA. With V trimmed by 5 bases and J by 4 bases, 13 bases remained unmatched. The CDR3, as DNA: TGTGCCAGCAGCCCAGGAGGAAAGCGGGGGGGCCGAGAGACCCAGTACTTC. Translated: CASSPGGKRGGRETQYF. The whole variable domain, remainder taken from reference TRBV7-3 and TRBJ2-5, is GAGVSQTPSNKVTEKGKYVELRCDPISGHTALYWYRQSLGQGPEFLIYFQGTGAADDSGLPNDRFFAVRPEGSVSTLKIQRTERGDSAVYLCASSPGGKRGGRETQYFGPGTRLLVL.

The chain carries TRBV7-2 and TRBJ2-7, with TRBD1 matching 8 bases. V gave up 2 bases and J gave up 2 bases; unmatched junction bases: 5. Germline values: CDR1 SGHTA, CDR2 FQGNSA. The CDR3 runs to 15 residues. CDR3 in amino acids: CASSLMTGAAYEQYF. The CDR3 nucleotides read TGTGCCAGCAGCTTAATGACAGGGGCCGCCTACGAGCAGTACTTC.

This clonotype was picked up a small number of times. The chain employs TRBV5-1 and TRBJ2-1; 10 bases align to TRBD2. V shed 2 bases and J 6 bases; nucleotides not matched to a gene: 5. In germline, CDR1 is SGHRS, CDR2 YFSETQ. This CDR3 contains 15 residues. This CDR3 is CASSLTGLAANEQFF. The CDR3 DNA is TGCGCCAGCAGCTTAACAGGACTAGCGGCCAATGAGCAGTTCTTC.

In this sample, this clonotype turned up many times. This rearrangement joins TRBV12-3 or TRBV12-4 to TRBJ2-3, with D perhaps TRBD2 (6 bases). The CDR3 is 14 residues long. V was shortened by 3 bases and J by 7 bases, with 14 bases between the two germline ends. CDR3 sequence reads: CASSFRAGPNTQYF. The CDR3 DNA reads as TGTGCCAGCAGTTTCCGGGCGGGGCCTAATACGCAGTATTTT.

This clonotype was observed a few times. This sequence joins TRBV5-1 and TRBJ2-3; 15 bases map to TRBD2. CDR1 is SGHRS, CDR2 YFSETQ, per germline. The CDR3 has 14 residues. V was pared by 4 bases and J by 10 bases, with 4 bases of the junction left unmatched. CDR3 bases: TGCGCCAGCAGCCCGGGACTAGCGGGGGGTCCGCAGTATTTT. It translates to CASSPGLAGGPQYF. Full variable domain (outside the CDR3, taken from reference TRBV5-1 and TRBJ2-3): KAGVTQTPRYLIKTRGQQVTLSCSPISGHRSVSWYQQTPGQGLQFLFEYFSETQRNKGNFPGRFSGRQFSNSRSEMNVSTLELGDSALYLCASSPGLAGGPQYFGPGTRLTVL.

This clonotype has a handful of counts. The chain couples TRBV7-6 to TRBJ2-5, with D tentatively TRBD2 (7 bases). The ends were cut back, 0 bases at V and 6 bases at J, with 23 bases in the middle. Germline V gene sequence: CDR1 SGHVS, CDR2 FNYEAQ. The CDR3 covers 18 residues. The CDR3: CASSLAGIEWGGMKTQYF. The CDR3 coding sequence is TGTGCCAGCAGCTTAGCGGGGATCGAATGGGGGGGCATGAAGACCCAGTACTTC.

This chain connects TRBV24-1 to TRBJ2-1; TRBD2 matches 8 bases. The CDR3 consists of 15 residues. Per germline, CDR1 KGHDR and CDR2 SFDVKD. Germline trimming cut 3 bases from V and 5 bases from J; bases unmatched to any gene: 5. Written as DNA, the CDR3 is TGTGCCACCAGTGATCCCCGGACTAGCAACAATGAGCAGTTCTTC. It specifies CATSDPRTSNNEQFF.

The chain is built from TRBV20-1 and TRBJ2-7; D uncertain. The CDR3 runs 11 residues. Germline V CDR1 and CDR2: DFQATT, SNEGSKA (reference sequence). With 3 bases removed from V and 1 base from J, the gap between germline ends came to 4 bases. The CDR3 DNA follows: TGCAGTGCTAGTTTGTCCTACGAGCAGTACTTC. Translating it yields CSASLSYEQYF.

This clonotype was seen a few times. The V gene is TRBV5-6, the J gene TRBJ2-1; D gene uncertain. Trimming shortened V by 1 base and J by 6 bases, and 8 bases separated the two germline ends. This CDR3 region has 13 residues. Germline assignment: CDR1 SGHDT and CDR2 YYEEEE. CDR3 region: CASSLWLSNEQFF. CDR3 DNA sequence: TGTGCCAGCAGCTTGTGGCTATCCAATGAGCAGTTCTTC.